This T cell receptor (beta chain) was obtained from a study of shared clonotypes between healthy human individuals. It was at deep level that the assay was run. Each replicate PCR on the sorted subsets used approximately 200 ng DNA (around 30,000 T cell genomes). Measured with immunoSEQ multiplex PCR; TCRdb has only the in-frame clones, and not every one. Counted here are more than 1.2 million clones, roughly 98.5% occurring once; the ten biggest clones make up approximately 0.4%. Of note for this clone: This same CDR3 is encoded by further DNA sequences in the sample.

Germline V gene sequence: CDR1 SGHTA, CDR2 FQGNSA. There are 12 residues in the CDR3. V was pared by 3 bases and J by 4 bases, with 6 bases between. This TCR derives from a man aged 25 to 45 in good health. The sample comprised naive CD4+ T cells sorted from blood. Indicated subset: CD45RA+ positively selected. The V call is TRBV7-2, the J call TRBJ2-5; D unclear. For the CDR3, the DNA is TGTGCCAGCAGCTTCGATAGAGAGACCCAGTACTTC. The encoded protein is CASSFDRETQYF.